The clone carrying this T cell receptor (beta chain) was detected many times. Antigen specificity is unknown. Uncontrolled infection, other autoimmune disease, pregnancy or lactation disqualified patients from enrolment. PBMCs stemmed from less than 13 ml fresh peripheral blood. The sample belongs to a study of T cells in Graves' hyperthyroidism and ophthalmopathy. CDR1 DFQATT and CDR2 SNEGSKA come from the germline V gene (reference sequence). This CDR3 spans 13 amino acids. General study points: Patients with ophthalmopathy were separated from those with stable hyperthyroidism by a 13 V-J model. Blood samples included most of the expanded thyroid clonotypes exceeding 0.001.

There were TCR beta CDR3 regions amplified from RNA transcripts. Carried out on the TCR CDR3, a first-round RT-PCR used the HTBI primer set. TCRdb called the multiplex PCR reads again in MiXCR, with one record for every CDR3 protein. In the table there are 550,000 to 600,000 distinct CDR3 sequences, 15% to 20% of which are singletons. The V and J genes are TRBV20-1 and TRBJ2-7, with D perhaps given as TRBD1 or TRBD2 (6 bases each). The receptor was isolated from a woman aged 18-35 years with Graves' hyperthyroidism. Sequenced sample: blood. The CDR3 sequence: CSAPLGGRYEQYF. CDR3 DNA: TGCAGCGCACCGTTGGGGGGCCGGTACGAGCAGTACTTC.